This T cell receptor beta chain was obtained from a study of T cells expressing NK-cell markers. The study's findings and limits: In a few donors, dominant clonotypes made up about 28.3-65% of CD3+CD56-NKG2C+ cells. The study found dominant NKG2C+ clonotypes at roughly 1.0-7.5% of CD8+ T cells in over five donors.

About this clonotype itself: Antigen specificity is unknown.

TCRdb re-called the 5' RACE reads; every CDR3 protein appears as one record, without DNA. Its listing shows 400,000 to 550,000 distinct CDR3 sequences. Germline V CDR1 and CDR2: MNHNS, SASEGT. The CDR3 is made up of 14 amino acids. The sample was blood T cells: a sorted CD56 or NKG2C T cell subset, CD4+ or CD8+ T cells, or bulk PBMC T cells (not recorded which). This clonotype originated in a woman between 18 and 75 years old in good health. J is TRBJ2-5 and V is TRBV6-1; TCRdb indicates TRBD2, and absent DNA this call remains unverified. Here the CDR3 reads CASTGTSGQETQYF.